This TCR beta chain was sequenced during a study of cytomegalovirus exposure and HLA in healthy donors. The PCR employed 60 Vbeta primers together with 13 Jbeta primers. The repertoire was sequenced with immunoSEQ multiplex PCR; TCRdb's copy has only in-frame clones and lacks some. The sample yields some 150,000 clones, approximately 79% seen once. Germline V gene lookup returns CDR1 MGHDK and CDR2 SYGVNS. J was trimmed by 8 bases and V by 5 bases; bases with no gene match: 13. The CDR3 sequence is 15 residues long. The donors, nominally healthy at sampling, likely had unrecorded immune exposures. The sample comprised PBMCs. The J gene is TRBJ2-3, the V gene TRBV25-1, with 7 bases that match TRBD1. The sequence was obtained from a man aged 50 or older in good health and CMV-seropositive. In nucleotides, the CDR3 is TGTGCCAGCAGTTTCCCCGGGACAGTGCAGGGTACGCAGTATTTT. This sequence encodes CASSFPGTVQGTQYF.